This T cell receptor beta chain emerged from a study of PD-1 blockade in classical Hodgkin lymphoma. Described time point: cycle 4 day 1 (C4D1), after less than 7 weeks of nivolumab. Patients all relapsed after autologous stem cell transplantation, and there was variation in brentuximab vedotin exposure. Some clones are missing from TCRdb's copy, which holds only in-frame ones; the method was immunoSEQ multiplex PCR. This sample yields 75,000 to 100,000 clones, of which 85% to 95% are seen a single time; less than 2% belongs to the top ten. Between the trimmed V and J ends, which lost 7 bases and 0 bases, there was a span of 7 bases. The CDR3 length is 12 residues. The germline gives CDR1 LNHNV, CDR2 YYDKDF (reference sequence).

The specimen comprised peripheral blood mononuclear cells (PBMCs), sampled before the fourth cycle of nivolumab. The J gene is TRBJ2-7, the V gene TRBV15, with D unclear. This TCR was sampled from a human donor with classical Hodgkin lymphoma. The DNA of the CDR3 is TGTGCCACCACCTCGGACTCCTACGAGCAGTACTTC. Its translation: CATTSDSYEQYF.